This T cell receptor beta chain is from a study of cytomegalovirus exposure and HLA in healthy donors (dated by TCRdb to 2016 to 2017). About the investigation overall: An earlier analysis of some 620 of the donors reported 276 Gb of sequence data and 117 million unique TCR beta sequences obtained from approximately 180 million T cells. Genome-wide SNP genotypes for about 65% of the roughly 670 donors were used in a later genetic analysis, which treated that subset as a discovery cohort. Of the 300 to 450 genotyped donors, over 80% were placed in the genetic ancestry cluster associated with self-reported Caucasian donors. An earlier analysis of 587 of the donors used high-throughput TCR beta sequencing to judge whether each TCR beta V gene segment behaved as functional or pseudogenic. A later analysis re-analyzed previously published TCR beta repertoires from 600 to 850 donors and added high-resolution HLA genotyping to study TCR occurrence patterns. All discovery cohort repertoires had been generated on a single sequencing platform. Because of strong linkage in the cohort, 4 to 6 DR-DQ haplotypes were treated as single units for association and clustering. On average, around 240,000 unique TCR beta nucleotide sequences were sequenced per donor among 398 genotyped donors of the cohort, with around 19% of those sequences being non-productive. The study used immunosequencing to profile the T cell repertoires of under 700 subjects and linked those repertoires to cytomegalovirus serostatus. Both class I and class II loci were covered by HLA typing, at four-digit resolution. In the later analysis, no new phenotypic data were used to find candidate immune exposures; instead, reliance was placed on TCR beta sequences and their occurrence across donors. Donor age, sex, ethnicity and CMV serostatus were collected together with the repertoire data. Besides the first cohort of 666 subjects, a separate validation cohort made up of over 95 different subjects was used. Roughly 310 gigabases of sequencing data and 78 million or so unique TCR sequences were included in an early release covering around 600 HLA-typed donors. The study aimed to test whether signatures of past pathogen exposure could be identified by cataloging public T cell receptors. The study combined high-throughput TCR immunosequencing, statistical association of individual TCRs with disease status, and machine learning to predict cytomegalovirus infection status. The number of typed donors differed by locus: 629-630 for A, B, C, DRB1 and DQB1; 500 to 550 for DQA1; some 610 for DPA1; and about 450 for DPB1. What the work shows at the level of the full study, not this receptor alone: Most TCR sequences were observed very rarely across donors, whereas some public TCRs were present in many individuals. The study gave a list of roughly 150 TCR beta chains associated with cytomegalovirus. A later analysis found that HLA-associated TCR beta chains were more clonally expanded and had lower generation probabilities than equally common non-associated chains. Linkage disequilibrium might explain the correlated functional status among segregating V segments, but an unknown experimental factor could not be ruled out. When HLA alleles, especially DR and DQ, strongly co-occurred, attributing TCR associations to individual alleles was difficult. CMV serostatus was the only immune exposure information available for the cohort. Several of the top co-occurrence clusters appeared to be linked to parvovirus B19, influenza, CMV and Epstein-Barr virus, according to a later analysis. Because counts were too low, some 16 rarely observed V segments, including chromosome 9 orphons, were excluded from the earlier analysis of around 590 of the donors. A cluster of highly shared sequence variants was judged likely to represent a technical artifact of the sequencing pipeline. HLA typing was unavailable for some donors at each locus, so association tests used only the typed subset. A few of the identified cytomegalovirus-associated TCR beta chains were confirmed in vitro to be specific for cytomegalovirus antigens. A later genetic analysis associated a missense DCLRE1C variant with V-gene and J-gene trimming of TCR beta chains, and an independent cohort replicated the association. A further reported finding was that TCR beta sequences accurately predicted the HLA-A and HLA-B alleles for most subjects in the first cohort. Broadly in line with IMGT annotations, most TCR beta V segments showed up in productive rearrangements about 87% or about 30% of the time in an earlier analysis of a few hundred of the donors. A later analysis associated roughly 17,000 TCR beta sequences with specific HLA alleles at a false discovery rate of 0.05. Some IMGT-functional V segments, including TRBV6-2 and TRBV6-3, could not be distinguished by the 87-base-pair reads and were therefore excluded. In a later analysis, the rate of TCR association differed among HLA loci, with DRB1 alleles having the most associated TCRs and HLA-C alleles having the fewest. Compared with the 666-donor mean, donors in an Asian-associated ancestry cluster had fewer N-insertions in productive TCRs, according to a later genetic analysis. Cytomegalovirus status was reported to be diagnosed by the classifier with high specificity and sensitivity in both the original and validation cohorts. Roughly uniform sequencing depth across donors was assumed in presence/absence analyses, although this assumption may not hold. Only TCR beta chains were sequenced in this cohort, and the absence of alpha or paired-chain data limited detectable features. In a later analysis, most CMV-associated TCR beta chains were found to appear HLA-restricted, with HLA associations seemingly driven largely by CMV exposure. The authors suggested that the approach could potentially be extended to other disease states and immunological phenotypes.

The cohort was made up of around 720 healthy bone marrow donors. At the time of sampling, every cohort member was nominally healthy, though immune exposures that went unrecorded were likely present. The donor was CMV seropositive and was included in the group of around 300 seropositive cohort members. A peripheral blood sample was collected from each donor, and TCR beta sequencing was performed on peripheral blood mononuclear cells. Genomic DNA extraction from the blood cell samples was performed with the Qiagen DNeasy Blood Extraction Kit. The library relied on the immunoSEQ multiplex PCR assay. For the multiplex PCR, a mixture combining 60 forward primers for TCR Vbeta segments and 13 reverse primers for TCR Jbeta segments was used. The CDR3 region of rearranged TCR beta genes was amplified from genomic DNA with a multiplex PCR assay. The Illumina HiSeq System was used to sequence the amplified TCR beta libraries as 87-base-pair reads. In the authors' own workflow: In a later analysis, tens of millions of unique TCR beta chains were counted across the roughly 700 repertoires, and roughly 11 million of these chains were shared by at least two donors. Raw reads were error-corrected and collapsed into unique sequences by a nearest-neighbor algorithm in which closely related sequences were merged to remove PCR and sequencing errors. To assign V, D and J gene segments, CDR3 sequences were aligned to IMGT reference sequences. Each retained sequence needed at least a six-nucleotide match to both a V gene segment and a J gene segment. A rearrangement counted as productive if the CDR3 had no stop codons and remained in frame with V and J, and every other rearrangement counted as non-productive. Following IMGT convention, CDR3 was defined as the stretch from the second conserved V-encoded cysteine to the conserved J-encoded phenylalanine. The earlier analysis of some 550 of the donors excluded any sequence lacking an unambiguous match to a single V gene segment. An earlier analysis of a few hundred of the donors called V segments functional above 56.7% productive rearrangements and segregating when the between-donor standard deviation exceeded 5%. A statistical classification framework was developed to diagnose cytomegalovirus status using the catalog of TCR beta chain sequences. A later analysis assigned V and J genes by comparing TCR nucleotide sequences with IMGT/GENE-DB human TR gene sequences. In a later analysis, CDR3 sequences and most-parsimonious VDJ recombination scenarios were assigned using the TCRdist pipeline. In a later analysis, each TCR beta chain was defined by its CDR3 amino acid sequence together with its V-gene family, and reads without a unique V-gene family were excluded. As a way to deal with suspected cross-contamination and a sequencing artifact, a later analysis dropped 500 to 700 nucleotide sequences that were highly shared and had low generation probability. For each public chain, a later analysis derived a clonal expansion index from normalized ranks of inferred template counts within each repertoire. In a later analysis, generation probabilities were computed with a VDJ recombination model fitted to out-of-frame rearrangements, and the resulting probabilities were checked against IGoR. In a later analysis, hypergeometric tests were used to score TCR-TCR, TCR-HLA and TCR-CMV co-occurrence, with a repertoire-size bias correction applied to TCR pairs. To estimate false discovery rates, a later analysis permuted the HLA or CMV assignments 20 times. In a later analysis, co-occurring TCRs were grouped using DBSCAN, with TCRdist sequence similarity added in when clustering inside HLA-allele-positive subsets. For co-occurrence clustering, repertoires with fewer than 30,000 or more than 120,000 public chains were excluded, along with a handful of repertoires with anomalous nucleotide sharing. The table was pulled from immuneACCESS by TCRdb, which kept in-frame rearrangements only. Such tables lose some clones; where checked, under half of the loss comes from unresolved V genes, and the rest has no known cause. V and J calls and clone size come straight from that table; D and trimming were deduced from the DNA. Counted in this sample were under 300,000 clones; 80% to 85% of them appeared once. The ten largest clones represent roughly 7.4% of the sample.

The cysteine opens and the phenylalanine closes a CDR3 of 16 amino acids. The kept DNA is CDR3 alone, 48 bases in frame from the first base. CDR1 and CDR2 are drawn from the germline V gene: SGDLS, YYNGEE. Trimming removed 0 bases from V and 1 base from J; the gene matches leave 4 bases unexplained. A word on this clone: The target of this receptor is not known. Per-base qualities were not stored, and no clone one base away is much larger.

This chain joins TRBV9 to TRBJ2-3, and 8 junctional nucleotides match TRBD2. The sequenced material came from PBMCs. The clonotype originates from a woman aged 60-75 years in good health and CMV-seropositive. The nucleotide sequence is TGTGCCAGCAGCGTAGGTACAGCGGGGGGCACAGATACGCAGTATTTT. Its protein is CASSVGTAGGTDTQYF.